This entry lists 16 T cell receptor beta chains sequenced from one sample in a study of T cell responses to AZD1222 COVID-19 vaccine. The table came from immunoSEQ multiplex PCR; TCRdb's copy has only in-frame clones and leaves some out. The sample includes about 110,000 clones, around 85% of them seen just once. The starting material was peripheral blood, obtained on day 0 of AZD1222 vaccination. The receptors come from an adult in good health.

The rearrangement joins TRBV7-2 to TRBJ2-2; either TRBD1 or TRBD2 may supply D (5 bases each). V was shortened by 5 bases and J by 7 bases, with 14 bases between the two germline ends. The CDR3 sequence is 14 residues long. Per the germline V gene, CDR1 is SGHTA and CDR2 is FQGNSA. The CDR3: CASSITRGGGELFF. The CDR3 nucleotides are TGTGCCAGCAGCATAACGAGGGGTGGCGGGGAGCTGTTTTTT.

The rearrangement joins TRBV2 to TRBJ2-1, with 15 bases aligning to TRBD2. Losses at the gene ends were 10 bases for V and 2 bases for J; bases not matched to a gene: 9. From germline, CDR1 is SNHLY and CDR2 FYNNEI. The CDR3 contains 17 residues. CDR3 in DNA: TGTGCCACAGAACCGGGACTAGCGGGGGGAACCTACAATGAGCAGTTCTTC. Its translation: CATEPGLAGGTYNEQFF.

This rearrangement joins TRBV19 to TRBJ1-1; D is possibly TRBD1 (5 bases). This CDR3 has 19 residues. Germline-derived CDR1 and CDR2 are LNHDA and SQIVND (reference sequence). V dropped 4 bases and J dropped 5 bases, with 29 bases sitting between them. CDR3 DNA sequence: TGTGCCAGTAGTAGAGGGGTAGGAAACCGCCTGCCCAGGGCAACTGAAGCTTTCTTT. Translating it yields CASSRGVGNRLPRATEAFF. Filled out from reference TRBV19 and TRBJ1-1, the complete variable domain reads DGGITQSPKYLFRKEGQNVTLSCEQNLNHDAMYWYRQDPGQGLRLIYYSQIVNDFQKGDIAEGYSVSREKKESFPLTVTSAQKNPTAFYLCASSRGVGNRLPRATEAFFGQGTRLTVV.

The J gene is TRBJ2-7, the V gene TRBV11-3; D might be TRBD1 (5 bases). The CDR3 totals 17 residues. V was pared by 2 bases and J by 3 bases, with 20 bases between. Germline V gene data show CDR1 as SGHNT and CDR2 as YENEEA. CDR3 in amino acids: CASSLPPWAGKHYEQYF. In nucleotides, the CDR3 is TGTGCCAGCAGCTTACCTCCCTGGGCAGGGAAGCACTACGAGCAGTACTTC.

The V and J genes are TRBV4-2 and TRBJ1-4; the D is unclear. V dropped 0 bases and J dropped 1 base, with 6 bases sitting between them. There are 15 residues in the CDR3. Looked up from germline, CDR1 is LGHNA and CDR2 is YNFKEQ. CDR3 sequence reads: CASSQEFRTNEKLFF. CDR3 sequence (DNA): TGTGCCAGCAGCCAAGAGTTCAGAACTAATGAAAAACTGTTTTTT.

The rearrangement links TRBV18 to TRBJ1-5; D gene uncertain. This CDR3 is built from 17 residues. Germline loops: CDR1 KGHSH, CDR2 LQKENI. The germline V and J ends were trimmed by 0 bases and 6 bases, with 18 bases remaining between them. The CDR3 loop is CASSPPGYGFSSQPQHF. The DNA for the CDR3 is TGTGCCAGCTCACCACCGGGGTACGGGTTTTCTAGTCAGCCCCAGCATTTT.

The rearrangement joins TRBV6-5 to TRBJ1-1; tentatively, D is TRBD1 (6 bases). Trimming removed 6 bases at V and 1 base at J, with 12 bases between. The V gene's germline CDR1 is MNHEY and CDR2 SVGAGI. The CDR3 is 14 residues long. The CDR3 here is CASRAGQTNTEAFF. CDR3 sequence (DNA): TGTGCCAGCAGAGCAGGACAGACGAACACTGAAGCTTTCTTT.

This sequence joins TRBV5-1 and TRBJ2-7, with D perhaps being TRBD1 or TRBD2 (5 bases each). Germline assignment: CDR1 SGHRS and CDR2 YFSETQ. This CDR3 has 16 amino acids. Trimming removed 1 base from V and 5 bases from J, with 19 bases in between. CDR3 DNA: TGCGCCAGCAGCTTGTTTTTTGGGACGGAAACGGACGAGCAGTACTTC. Its translation is CASSLFFGTETDEQYF.

The chain has TRBV30 and TRBJ1-4, with 9 bases aligning to TRBD1. The CDR3 totals 14 residues. Germline loops: CDR1 GTSNPN, CDR2 SVGIG (reference sequence). V lost 1 base to trimming and J lost 7 bases; unmatched junction nucleotides: 4. CDR3 in amino acids: CAWSAGTGSEKLFF. In DNA form, the CDR3 reads TGTGCCTGGAGTGCCGGGACAGGGAGTGAAAAACTGTTTTTT.

The chain has TRBV6-5 and TRBJ1-2, with 7 positions matching TRBD1. With 4 bases clipped from V and 0 bases from J, the junction kept 2 bases outside the gene matches. CDR1 MNHEY and CDR2 SVGAGI come from the germline V gene. This CDR3 has 14 residues. CDR3 sequence (DNA): TGTGCCAGCAGTTTGGGGACAGCTAACTATGGCTACACCTTC. Translated, it gives CASSLGTANYGYTF.

This clone was seen only once. V and J are TRBV11-2 and TRBJ1-1; 7 nucleotides line up with TRBD1. This CDR3 spans 16 amino acids. The V gene end was trimmed by 2 bases and the J gene end by 6 bases; junction bases not matched to a gene: 12. Germline V lookup: CDR1 SGHAT, CDR2 FQNNGV. CDR3 in amino acids: CASSLLLDRPDPEAFF. As DNA, the CDR3 is TGTGCCAGCAGCTTACTCTTGGACAGGCCCGATCCTGAAGCTTTCTTT.

V usage is TRBV24-1 and J usage is TRBJ1-6; 10 nucleotides match TRBD1. V was clipped by 2 bases and J by 7 bases; unmatched bases: 4. This CDR3 contains 16 residues. Germline V lookup: CDR1 KGHDR, CDR2 SFDVKD. The CDR3 sequence is CATSDSTGGQNSPLHF. The CDR3 nucleotides are TGTGCCACCAGTGATTCGACAGGGGGCCAAAATTCACCCCTCCACTTT.

In its sample, this clone was seen once. The chain carries TRBV9 and TRBJ2-7, with D tentatively TRBD2 (5 bases). The CDR3 is 13 residues long. Deletions cut 1 base from V and 6 bases from J, with 11 bases between. The germline V gene encodes CDR1 SGDLS and CDR2 YYNGEE. CDR3 region: CASSVIGDGEQYF. In DNA form, the CDR3 reads TGTGCCAGCAGCGTAATCGGGGATGGCGAGCAGTACTTC.

The V and J genes are TRBV10-3 and TRBJ1-2; a weak D match, TRBD1 (5 bases). V was cut by 6 bases and J by 5 bases, with 10 bases left in between. The germline CDR1 and CDR2 sequences are ENHRY and SYGVKD. CDR3 size: 12 residues. CDR3 sequence reads: CAISQQEYGYTF. As DNA, the CDR3 is TGTGCCATCAGCCAACAGGAGTATGGCTACACCTTC.

The sample holds a few counts of this clone. The chain couples TRBV7-8 to TRBJ2-2, with D possibly being TRBD1 (6 bases). The CDR3 runs to 18 residues. V lost 4 bases and J 0 bases, leaving 18 bases between the germline ends. The germline gives CDR1 SGHVS, CDR2 FQNEAQ. CDR3 in DNA: TGTGCCAGCAGCTCTATACAGGGATCGTTCGCGAACACCGGGGAGCTGTTTTTT. It translates to CASSSIQGSFANTGELFF. The entire variable domain, with the rest obtained from reference TRBV7-8 and TRBJ2-2, is as follows: GAGVSQSPRYKVAKRGQDVALRCDPISGHVSLFWYQQALGQGPEFLTYFQNEAQLDKSGLPSDRFFAERPEGSVSTLKIQRTQQEDSAVYLCASSSIQGSFANTGELFFGEGSRLTVL.

V gene TRBV4-1 combines with J gene TRBJ1-1; a weak D match, TRBD1 (5 bases). CDR3 length equals 15 residues. The V end lost 0 bases, the J end lost 3 bases, and 11 bases lay between the germline ends. In germline, CDR1 is MGHRA, CDR2 YSYEKL. The CDR3 bases are TGCGCCAGCAGCCAAGAGTGGGGGGGAGACACTGAAGCTTTCTTT. Translating it yields CASSQEWGGDTEAFF.